This T cell receptor (beta chain) derives from a study of blood T cell repertoires in COVID-19. The repertoire was sequenced with immunoSEQ multiplex PCR; TCRdb's copy has only in-frame clones and lacks some. Of some 340,000 clones listed, around 85% are singletons. The CDR3 runs to 13 residues. The germline V gene has CDR1 WSHSY and CDR2 SAAADI. Deletions cut 3 bases from V and 3 bases from J, with 7 bases between. This rearrangement joins TRBV10-2 to TRBJ2-3; the D is unclear. This clonotype originated in a woman between 18 and 30 years old with acute or convalescent COVID-19. Material: peripheral blood. This chain's CDR3 is CASSEKATDTQYF. The CDR3 nucleotides are TGCGCCAGCAGTGAAAAAGCAACAGATACGCAGTATTTT.